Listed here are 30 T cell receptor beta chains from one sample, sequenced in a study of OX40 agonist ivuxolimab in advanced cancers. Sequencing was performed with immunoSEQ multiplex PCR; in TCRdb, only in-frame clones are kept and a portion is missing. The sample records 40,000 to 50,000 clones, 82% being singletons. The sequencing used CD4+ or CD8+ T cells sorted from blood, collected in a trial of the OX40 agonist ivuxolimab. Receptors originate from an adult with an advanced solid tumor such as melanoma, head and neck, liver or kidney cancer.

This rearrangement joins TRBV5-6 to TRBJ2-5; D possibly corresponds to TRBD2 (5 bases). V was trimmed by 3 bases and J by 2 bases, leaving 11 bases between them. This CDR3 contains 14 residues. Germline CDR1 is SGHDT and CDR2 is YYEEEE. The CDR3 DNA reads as TGTGCCAGCAGCTCTCTCGGGGTACAAGAGACCCAGTACTTC. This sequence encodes CASSSLGVQETQYF.

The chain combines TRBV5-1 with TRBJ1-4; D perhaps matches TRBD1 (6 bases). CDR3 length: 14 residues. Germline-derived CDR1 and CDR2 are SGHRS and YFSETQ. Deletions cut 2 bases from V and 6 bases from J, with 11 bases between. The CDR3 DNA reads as TGCGCCAGCAGCTTCGGGGGGCTAGATGAAAAACTGTTTTTT. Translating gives CASSFGGLDEKLFF.

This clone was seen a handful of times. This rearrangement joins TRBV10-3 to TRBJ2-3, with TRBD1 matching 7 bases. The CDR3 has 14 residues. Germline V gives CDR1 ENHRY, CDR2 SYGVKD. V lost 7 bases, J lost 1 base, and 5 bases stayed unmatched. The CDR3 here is CAIIGDRGTDTQYF. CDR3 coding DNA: TGTGCCATCATAGGGGACAGAGGCACAGATACGCAGTATTTT.

CDR3 coding DNA: TGTGCCAGTAGGGAACAGGGGTTCTATGGCTACACCTTC. Translation: CASREQGFYGYTF. This chain joins TRBV19 and TRBJ1-2, with 7 bases that match TRBD1. The V segment lost 6 bases and the J segment 4 bases; nucleotides outside the gene matches: 5. There are 13 residues in the CDR3. Germline assignment: CDR1 LNHDA and CDR2 SQIVND (reference sequence).

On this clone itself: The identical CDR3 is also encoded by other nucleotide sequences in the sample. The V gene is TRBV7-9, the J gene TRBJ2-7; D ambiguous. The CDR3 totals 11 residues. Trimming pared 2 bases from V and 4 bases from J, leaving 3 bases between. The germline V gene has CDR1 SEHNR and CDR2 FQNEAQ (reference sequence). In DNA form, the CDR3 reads TGTGCCAGCAGCTTAAATTACGAGCAGTACTTC. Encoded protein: CASSLNYEQYF. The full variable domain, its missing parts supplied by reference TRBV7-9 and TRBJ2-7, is DTGVSQNPRHKITKRGQNVTFRCDPISEHNRLYWYRQTLGQGPEFLTYFQNEAQLEKSRLLSDRFSAERPKGSFSTLEIQRTEQGDSAMYLCASSLNYEQYFGPGTRLTVT.

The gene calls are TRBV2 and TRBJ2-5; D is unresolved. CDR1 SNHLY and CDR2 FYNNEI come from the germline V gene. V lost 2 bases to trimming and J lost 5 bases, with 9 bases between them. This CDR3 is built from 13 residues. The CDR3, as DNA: TGTGCCAGCAGTGAATTGGAGTTGGAGACCCAGTACTTC. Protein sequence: CASSELELETQYF. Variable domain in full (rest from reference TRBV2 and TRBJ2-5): EPEVTQTPSHQVTQMGQEVILRCVPISNHLYFYWYRQILGQKVEFLVSFYNNEISEKSEIFDDQFSVERPDGSNFTLKIRSTKLEDSAMYFCASSELELETQYFGPGTRLLVL.

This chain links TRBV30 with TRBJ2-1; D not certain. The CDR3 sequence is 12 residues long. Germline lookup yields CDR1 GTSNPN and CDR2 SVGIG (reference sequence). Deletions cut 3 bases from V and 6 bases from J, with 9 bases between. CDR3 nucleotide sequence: TGTGCCTGGAGACCCCACGGCAATGAGCAGTTCTTC. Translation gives CAWRPHGNEQFF. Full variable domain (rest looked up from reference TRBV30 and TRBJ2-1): SQTIHQWPATLVQPVGSPLSLECTVEGTSNPNLYWYRQAAGRGLQLLFYSVGIGQISSEVPQNLSASRPQDRQFILSSKKLLLSDSGFYLCAWRPHGNEQFFGPGTRLTVL.

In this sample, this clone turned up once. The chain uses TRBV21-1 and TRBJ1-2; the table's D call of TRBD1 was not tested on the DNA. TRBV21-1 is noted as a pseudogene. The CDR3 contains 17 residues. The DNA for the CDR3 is TGTGCCAGCAGCAAAGACAAACCCGGACAGGGGAGATATGGCTACACCTTC. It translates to CASSKDKPGQGRYGYTF.

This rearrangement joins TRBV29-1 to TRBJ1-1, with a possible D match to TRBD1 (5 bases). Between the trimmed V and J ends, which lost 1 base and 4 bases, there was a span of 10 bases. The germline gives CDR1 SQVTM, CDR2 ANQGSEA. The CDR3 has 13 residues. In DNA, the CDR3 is TGCAGCGTTGAAGGACAGCAGTTCACTGAAGCTTTCTTT. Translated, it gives CSVEGQQFTEAFF.

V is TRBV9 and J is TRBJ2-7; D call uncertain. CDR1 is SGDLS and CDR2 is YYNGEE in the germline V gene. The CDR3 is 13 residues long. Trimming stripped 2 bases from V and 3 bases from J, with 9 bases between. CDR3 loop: CASSVLAGYEQYF. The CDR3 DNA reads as TGTGCCAGCAGCGTCTTGGCAGGCTACGAGCAGTACTTC. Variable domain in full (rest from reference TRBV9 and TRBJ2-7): DSGVTQTPKHLITATGQRVTLRCSPRSGDLSVYWYQQSLDQGLQFLIQYYNGEERAKGNILERFSAQQFPDLHSELNLSSLELGDSALYFCASSVLAGYEQYFGPGTRLTVT.

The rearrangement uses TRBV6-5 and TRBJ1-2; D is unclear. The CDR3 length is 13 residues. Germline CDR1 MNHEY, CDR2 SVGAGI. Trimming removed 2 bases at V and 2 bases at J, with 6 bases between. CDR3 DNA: TGTGCCAGCAGTTACCCAACAAACTATGGCTACACCTTC. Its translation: CASSYPTNYGYTF.

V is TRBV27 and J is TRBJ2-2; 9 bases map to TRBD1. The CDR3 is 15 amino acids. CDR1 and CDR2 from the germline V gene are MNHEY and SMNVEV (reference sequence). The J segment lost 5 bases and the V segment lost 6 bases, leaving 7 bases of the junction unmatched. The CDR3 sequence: CASSRQGGTTGELFF. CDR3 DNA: TGTGCCAGCAGCCGACAGGGGGGCACTACCGGGGAGCTGTTTTTT.

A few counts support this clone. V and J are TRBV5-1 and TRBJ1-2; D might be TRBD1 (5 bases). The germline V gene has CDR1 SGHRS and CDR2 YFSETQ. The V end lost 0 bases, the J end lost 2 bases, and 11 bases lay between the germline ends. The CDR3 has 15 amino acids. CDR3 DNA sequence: TGCGCCAGCAGCTTGGGGTCAGGGCGCAACTATGGCTACACCTTC. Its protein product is CASSLGSGRNYGYTF.

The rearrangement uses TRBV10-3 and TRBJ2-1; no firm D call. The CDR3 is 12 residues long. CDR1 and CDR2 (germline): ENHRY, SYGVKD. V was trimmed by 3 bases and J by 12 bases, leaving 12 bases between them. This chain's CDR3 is CAISEWADGQFF. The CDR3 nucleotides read TGTGCCATCAGTGAATGGGCCGACGGGCAGTTCTTC.

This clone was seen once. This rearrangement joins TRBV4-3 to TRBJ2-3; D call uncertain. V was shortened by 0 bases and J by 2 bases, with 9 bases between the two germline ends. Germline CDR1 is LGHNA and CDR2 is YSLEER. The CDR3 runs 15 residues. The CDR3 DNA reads TGCGCCAGCAGCCAAGATGCCGGCTTCACAGATACGCAGTATTTT. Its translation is CASSQDAGFTDTQYF.

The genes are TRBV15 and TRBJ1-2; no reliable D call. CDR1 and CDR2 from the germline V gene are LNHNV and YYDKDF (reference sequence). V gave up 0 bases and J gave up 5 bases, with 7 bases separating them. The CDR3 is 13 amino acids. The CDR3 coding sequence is TGTGCCACCAGCAGAGATCACTCGTATGGCTACACCTTC. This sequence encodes CATSRDHSYGYTF.

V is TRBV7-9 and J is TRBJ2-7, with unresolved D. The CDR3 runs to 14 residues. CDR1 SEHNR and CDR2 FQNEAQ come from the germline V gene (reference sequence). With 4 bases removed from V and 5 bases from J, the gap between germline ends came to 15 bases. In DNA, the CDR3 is TGTGCCAGCAGCTCACCCTCGTCGGACCACGAGCAGTACTTC. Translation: CASSSPSSDHEQYF.

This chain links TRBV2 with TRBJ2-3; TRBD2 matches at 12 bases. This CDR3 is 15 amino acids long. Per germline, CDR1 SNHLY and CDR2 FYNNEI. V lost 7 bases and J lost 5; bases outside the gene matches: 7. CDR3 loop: CASTTSGGGVDTQYF. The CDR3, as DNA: TGTGCCAGCACGACTAGCGGGGGTGGAGTAGATACGCAGTATTTT.

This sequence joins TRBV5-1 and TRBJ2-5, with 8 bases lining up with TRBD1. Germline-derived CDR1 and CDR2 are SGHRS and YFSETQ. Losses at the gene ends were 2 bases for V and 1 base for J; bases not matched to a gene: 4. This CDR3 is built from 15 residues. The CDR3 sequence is CASSLGQGAQETQYF. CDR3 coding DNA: TGCGCCAGCAGCTTAGGACAGGGCGCCCAAGAGACCCAGTACTTC.

This CDR3 is CASSSRGLAGAWASTDTQYF. CDR3 coding DNA: TGTGCCAGCAGCAGTCGGGGACTAGCGGGGGCCTGGGCTAGCACAGATACGCAGTATTTT. This chain uses TRBV9 with TRBJ2-3, with TRBD2 matching 14 bases. This CDR3 has 20 residues. Per germline, CDR1 SGDLS and CDR2 YYNGEE. V dropped 4 bases and J dropped 0; count of bases not matched to a gene: 13.

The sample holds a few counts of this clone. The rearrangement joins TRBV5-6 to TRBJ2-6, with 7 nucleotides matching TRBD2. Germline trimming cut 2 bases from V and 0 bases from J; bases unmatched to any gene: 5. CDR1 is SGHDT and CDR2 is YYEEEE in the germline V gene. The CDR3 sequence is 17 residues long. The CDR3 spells CASSFLADFSGANVLTF. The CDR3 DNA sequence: TGTGCCAGCAGCTTTCTAGCGGACTTCTCTGGGGCCAACGTCCTGACTTTC.

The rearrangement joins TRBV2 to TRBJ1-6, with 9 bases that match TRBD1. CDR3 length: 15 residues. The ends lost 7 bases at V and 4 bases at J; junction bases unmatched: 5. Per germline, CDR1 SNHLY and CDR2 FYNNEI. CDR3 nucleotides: TGTGCCAGCACCCAGGACAGGGGATATAATTCACCCCTCCACTTT. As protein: CASTQDRGYNSPLHF. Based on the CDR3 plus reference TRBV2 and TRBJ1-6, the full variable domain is EPEVTQTPSHQVTQMGQEVILRCVPISNHLYFYWYRQILGQKVEFLVSFYNNEISEKSEIFDDQFSVERPDGSNFTLKIRSTKLEDSAMYFCASTQDRGYNSPLHFGNGTRLTVT.

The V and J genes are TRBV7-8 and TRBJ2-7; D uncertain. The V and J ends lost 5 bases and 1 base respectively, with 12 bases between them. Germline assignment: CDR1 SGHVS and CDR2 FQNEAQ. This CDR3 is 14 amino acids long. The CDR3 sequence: CASSPGRLSYEQYF. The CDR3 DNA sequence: TGTGCCAGCAGCCCTGGACGGTTATCCTACGAGCAGTACTTC.

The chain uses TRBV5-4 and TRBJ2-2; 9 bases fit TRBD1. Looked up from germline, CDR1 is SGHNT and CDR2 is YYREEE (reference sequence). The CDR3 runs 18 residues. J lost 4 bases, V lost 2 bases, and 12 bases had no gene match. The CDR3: CASSFPSYRGQVTGELFF. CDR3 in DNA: TGTGCCAGCAGCTTCCCTTCGTACAGGGGGCAGGTCACCGGGGAGCTGTTTTTT. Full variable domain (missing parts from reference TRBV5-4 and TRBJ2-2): ETGVTQSPTHLIKTRGQQVTLRCSSQSGHNTVSWYQQALGQGPQFIFQYYREEENGRGNFPPRFSGLQFPNYSSELNVNALELDDSALYLCASSFPSYRGQVTGELFFGEGSRLTVL.

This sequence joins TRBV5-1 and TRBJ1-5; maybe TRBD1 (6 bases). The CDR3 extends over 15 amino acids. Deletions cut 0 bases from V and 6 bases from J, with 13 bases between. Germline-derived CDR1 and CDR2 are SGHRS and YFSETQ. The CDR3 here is CASSLEGEVGQPQHF. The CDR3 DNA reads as TGCGCCAGCAGCTTGGAGGGGGAAGTAGGTCAGCCCCAGCATTTT. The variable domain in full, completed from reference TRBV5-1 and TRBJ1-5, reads KAGVTQTPRYLIKTRGQQVTLSCSPISGHRSVSWYQQTPGQGLQFLFEYFSETQRNKGNFPGRFSGRQFSNSRSEMNVSTLELGDSALYLCASSLEGEVGQPQHFGDGTRLSIL.

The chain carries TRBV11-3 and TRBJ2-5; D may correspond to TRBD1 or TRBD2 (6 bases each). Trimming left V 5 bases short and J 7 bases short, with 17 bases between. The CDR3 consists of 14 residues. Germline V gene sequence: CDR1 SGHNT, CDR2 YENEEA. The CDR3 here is CASSRGVAPRTQYF. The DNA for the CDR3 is TGTGCCAGCAGCAGGGGGGTCGCCCCAAGGACCCAGTACTTC.

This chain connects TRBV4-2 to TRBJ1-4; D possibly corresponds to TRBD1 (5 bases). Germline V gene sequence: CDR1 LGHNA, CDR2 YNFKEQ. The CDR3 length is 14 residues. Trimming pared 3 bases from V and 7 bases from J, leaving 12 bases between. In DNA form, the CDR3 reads TGTGCCAGCAGCCATCGGGGGTTTAGTGAAAAACTGTTTTTT. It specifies CASSHRGFSEKLFF.

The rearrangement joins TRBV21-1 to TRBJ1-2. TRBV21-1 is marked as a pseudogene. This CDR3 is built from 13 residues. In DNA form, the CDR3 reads TGTGCCAGCAGCAAATCAGACTGCTTCGGCTACACCTTC. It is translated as CASSKSDCFGYTF.

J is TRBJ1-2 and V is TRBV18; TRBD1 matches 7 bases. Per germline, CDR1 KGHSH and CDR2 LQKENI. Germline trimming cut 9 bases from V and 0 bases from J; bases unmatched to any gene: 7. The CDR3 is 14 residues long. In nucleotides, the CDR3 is TGTGCCAGTTCCAGGGACAGAGCTAACTATGGCTACACCTTC. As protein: CASSRDRANYGYTF.

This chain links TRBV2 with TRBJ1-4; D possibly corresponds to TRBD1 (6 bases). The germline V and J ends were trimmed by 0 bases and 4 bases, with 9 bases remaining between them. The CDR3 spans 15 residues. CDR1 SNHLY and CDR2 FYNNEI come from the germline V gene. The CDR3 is CASSEAGGFNEKLFF. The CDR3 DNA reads TGTGCCAGCAGTGAAGCCGGGGGCTTTAATGAAAAACTGTTTTTT.